The clone carrying this T cell receptor beta chain appeared once. What it binds is unknown. The entry originates in a study of EBV T-cell therapy then PD-1 blockade in nasopharyngeal carcinoma. As for time point: 266 days after commencement of treatment, after nivolumab therapy. Treatment defined: AdE1-LMPpoly-expanded autologous EBV-specific T-cell therapy followed by anti-PD-1 nivolumab. V gave up 5 bases and J gave up 4 bases, with 12 bases separating them. Looked up from germline, CDR1 is MNHEY and CDR2 is SMNVEV (reference sequence). The CDR3 length is 13 residues. This table comes from immunoSEQ multiplex PCR, and its TCRdb copy is limited to in-frame clones, with some not included. The sample shows about 21,000 clones, about 81% of them seen only once.

The sample was CD8+ T cells from blood, taken at roughly day 250 from a patient whose treatment included autologous EBV-specific T cells and nivolumab. The sequence was collected from a man in his forties or fifties with nasopharyngeal carcinoma. V is TRBV27 and J is TRBJ2-7; D is perhaps TRBD1 (7 bases). The CDR3 region has the DNA TGTGCCAGCAGTCCCAGGGGGACTTACGAGCAGTACTTC. Encoded protein: CASSPRGTYEQYF.